A single sample gave rise to the 22 T cell receptor beta chains below, sequenced in a study of T-cell reconstitution after alpha-beta-depleted transplantation in children. Unique molecular identifiers were used to barcode this TCRbeta library. Each CDR3 protein is one row after TCRdb ran MiXCR on the PCR reads. The repertoire holds roughly 100,000 distinct CDR3 sequences, with 7% to 10% as singletons. The specimen was PBMCs from the stem cell graft donor, collected from the stem cell graft. The source is a human donor who donated a stem cell graft to a child with congenital amegakaryocytic thrombocytopenia.

This clonotype was seen repeatedly, ten times or more. The genes are TRBV5-1 and TRBJ2-2; a weak D match, TRBD2 (5 bases). Germline V gene sequence: CDR1 SGHRS, CDR2 YFSETQ. V was shortened by 7 bases and J by 6 bases, with 22 bases between the two germline ends. The CDR3 runs 16 residues. CDR3: CASQYGGAPGSGELFF. The CDR3 coding sequence is TGCGCCAGCCAATACGGCGGCGCTCCGGGGTCCGGGGAGCTGTTTTTT. The full variable domain, its missing parts supplied by reference TRBV5-1 and TRBJ2-2, is KAGVTQTPRYLIKTRGQQVTLSCSPISGHRSVSWYQQTPGQGLQFLFEYFSETQRNKGNFPGRFSGRQFSNSRSEMNVSTLELGDSALYLCASQYGGAPGSGELFFGEGSRLTVL.

This clonotype occurred many times. The chain joins TRBV7-2 to TRBJ2-7, with unresolved D. The germline V gene has CDR1 SGHTA and CDR2 FQGNSA. V was cut by 4 bases and J by 2 bases, with 15 bases left in between. The CDR3 consists of 15 residues. CDR3 amino acids: CASSSSGSTPYEQYF. CDR3 coding DNA: TGTGCCAGCAGCTCATCCGGTAGCACCCCCTACGAGCAGTACTTC. Variable domain in full (rest from reference TRBV7-2 and TRBJ2-7): GAGVSQSPSNKVTEKGKDVELRCDPISGHTALYWYRQSLGQGLEFLIYFQGNSAPDKSGLPSDRFSAERTGGSVSTLTIQRTQQEDSAVYLCASSSSGSTPYEQYFGPGTRLTVT.

J is TRBJ2-4 and V is TRBV4-3, with TRBD1 matching 7 bases. CDR1 and CDR2 (germline): LGHNA, YSLEER. The V gene end was trimmed by 4 bases and the J gene end by 2 bases; junction bases not matched to a gene: 5. This CDR3 comprises 15 residues. Here the CDR3 reads CASSLTGDPKNIQYF. In DNA form, the CDR3 reads TGCGCCAGCAGCCTCACAGGGGATCCCAAAAACATTCAGTACTTC.

This clonotype qualifies as medium-sized. The V gene is TRBV15, the J gene TRBJ2-1; D unresolved. The CDR3 totals 16 residues. The V end was cut by 5 bases, the J end by 0 bases, with 14 bases between. Germline CDR1 is LNHNV and CDR2 is YYDKDF (reference sequence). The CDR3: CATSLEAGGSYNEQFF. In nucleotides, the CDR3 is TGTGCCACCAGCCTTGAAGCCGGCGGCTCCTACAATGAGCAGTTCTTC.

In its sample, this clonotype was seen many times. This chain connects TRBV7-8 to TRBJ1-2, with TRBD1 identical over 7 bases. Germline CDR1 is SGHVS and CDR2 is FQNEAQ. J gave up 9 bases and V 5 bases, and 6 bases lay outside the gene matches. This CDR3 spans 12 amino acids. The CDR3 is CASSQTGTRYTF. DNA of the CDR3: TGTGCCAGCAGCCAGACAGGGACGCGCTACACCTTC.

In its sample, this clonotype was seen many times. The V call is TRBV12-3 or TRBV12-4, the J call TRBJ1-5; tentatively, D is TRBD1 (5 bases). Trimming took off 7 bases at V and 0 bases at J, with 10 bases between the two ends. This CDR3 contains 14 residues. CDR3 loop: CASTDSYSNQPQHF. CDR3 nucleotide sequence: TGTGCCAGCACTGACAGTTATAGCAATCAGCCCCAGCATTTT.

This clonotype was seen at least ten times. The gene calls are TRBV20-1 and TRBJ2-5; D may match TRBD1 or TRBD2 (5 bases each). This CDR3 has 13 amino acids. Trimming shortened V by 6 bases and J by 7 bases, and 18 bases separated the two germline ends. Germline lookup yields CDR1 DFQATT and CDR2 SNEGSKA (reference sequence). The CDR3 is CSASQGSGGTQYF. CDR3 bases: TGCAGTGCGAGTCAGGGCAGTGGGGGGACCCAGTACTTC.

This clonotype was observed many times. This CDR3 is CASSVEKGNTGELFF. The CDR3 nucleotides read TGTGCCAGCAGCGTAGAAAAGGGGAACACCGGGGAGCTGTTTTTT. The chain links TRBV9 to TRBJ2-2; no clear D gene. This CDR3 has 15 amino acids. From germline, CDR1 is SGDLS and CDR2 YYNGEE. V lost 0 bases to trimming and J lost 1 base, with 7 bases between them.

In its sample, this clonotype was seen many times. The CDR3 protein is CASSSRGASTDTQYF. The CDR3 region has the DNA TGTGCCAGCAGTTCCCGGGGAGCTAGCACAGATACGCAGTATTTT. The chain links TRBV12-3 or TRBV12-4 to TRBJ2-3, with D possibly being TRBD2 (5 bases). CDR3 length equals 15 residues. Deletions cut 4 bases from V and 0 bases from J, with 11 bases between.

In this sample, this clonotype turned up many times. The gene calls are TRBV12-3 or TRBV12-4 and TRBJ2-2, with unresolved D. The CDR3 spans 15 residues. V was cut by 2 bases and J by 3 bases, with 10 bases left in between. Written as DNA, the CDR3 is TGTGCCAGCAGTTTACAGGAAAGGTACACCGGGGAGCTGTTTTTT. It encodes CASSLQERYTGELFF.

This clonotype was detected many times. The V gene is TRBV4-3, the J gene TRBJ2-3, with 8 bases matching TRBD1. The CDR3 runs to 18 residues. V shed 3 bases, J shed 3 bases, and the junction held 14 bases outside the gene matches. CDR1 is LGHNA and CDR2 is YSLEER in the germline V gene. CDR3 in amino acids: CASSHRVRTGTGTDTQYF. CDR3 nucleotide sequence: TGCGCCAGCAGCCACCGGGTCCGAACCGGGACAGGAACAGATACGCAGTATTTT.

In its sample, this clonotype was seen many times. The chain uses TRBV5-5 and TRBJ1-2; possible D gene TRBD1, 6 bases. This CDR3 contains 12 residues. The ends were cut back, 4 bases at V and 6 bases at J, with 10 bases in the middle. Germline V gene data show CDR1 as SGHKS and CDR2 as YYEKEE (reference sequence). The chain's CDR3 is CASSRTADGYTF. Written as DNA, the CDR3 is TGTGCCAGCAGCCGGACAGCCGATGGCTACACCTTC.

This clonotype was counted ten times or more. This chain joins TRBV5-6 and TRBJ2-6; 7 bases are shared with TRBD1. The J segment lost 2 bases and the V segment lost 4 bases, leaving 0 bases of the junction unmatched. Germline CDR1 SGHDT, CDR2 YYEEEE. The CDR3 loop spans 14 amino acids. The CDR3 loop reads CASSQGAGANVLTF. CDR3 nucleotide sequence: TGTGCCAGCAGCCAGGGGGCTGGGGCCAACGTCCTGACTTTC. Variable domain in full (rest from reference TRBV5-6 and TRBJ2-6): DAGVTQSPTHLIKTRGQQVTLRCSPKSGHDTVSWYQQALGQGPQFIFQYYEEEERQRGNFPDRFSGHQFPNYSSELNVNALLLGDSALYLCASSQGAGANVLTFGAGSRLTVL.

This clonotype was detected many times. The genes are TRBV29-1 and TRBJ2-5; tentatively, D is TRBD1 (5 bases). The ends were cut back, 6 bases at V and 1 base at J, with 12 bases in the middle. There are 13 residues in the CDR3. Germline CDR1 reads SQVTM; CDR2 reads ANQGSEA. CDR3 in amino acids: CSVTETVQETQYF. In nucleotides, the CDR3 is TGCAGCGTGACGGAGACAGTCCAAGAGACCCAGTACTTC.

The chain joins TRBV5-1 to TRBJ1-2, with D hard to call. Germline V gives CDR1 SGHRS, CDR2 YFSETQ. The length of the CDR3 is 18 residues. V gave up 2 bases and J gave up 2 bases, with 22 bases separating them. The CDR3 is CASSLRLRGGGQNYGYTF. CDR3 in DNA: TGCGCCAGCAGCTTAAGATTGCGGGGTGGAGGTCAGAACTATGGCTACACCTTC.

Ten or more counts support this clonotype. This sequence joins TRBV20-1 and TRBJ1-3, with D uncertain. Germline V gene sequence: CDR1 DFQATT, CDR2 SNEGSKA (reference sequence). The CDR3 totals 16 residues. With 4 bases removed from V and 0 bases from J, the gap between germline ends came to 16 bases. The CDR3 DNA reads TGCAGTGCTAACCCACCAGACTTTATCTCTGGAAACACCATATATTTT. Its translation is CSANPPDFISGNTIYF.

The sample holds many counts of this clonotype. The genes are TRBV20-1 and TRBJ2-7; tentatively, D is TRBD1 or TRBD2 (5 bases each). With 3 bases removed from V and 3 bases from J, the gap between germline ends came to 15 bases. Germline assignment: CDR1 DFQATT and CDR2 SNEGSKA (reference sequence). The CDR3 is 14 residues long. The CDR3 protein is CSASGGSKFYEQYF. For the CDR3, the DNA is TGCAGTGCTAGTGGGGGAAGTAAATTCTACGAGCAGTACTTC.

In this sample, this clonotype turned up many times. The V gene is TRBV12-3 or TRBV12-4, the J gene TRBJ2-3, with TRBD1 identical over 7 bases. The CDR3 is 17 amino acids. After removal of 6 bases from V and 5 bases from J, the junction contained 17 bases not matched to a gene. DNA for the CDR3: TGTGCCAGCAGCAGCCCCGAGACCGGGACAGCCGGAGATACGCAGTATTTT. This sequence encodes CASSSPETGTAGDTQYF.

This clonotype was detected ten times or more. The rearrangement joins TRBV6-5 to TRBJ2-1, with TRBD1 identical over 11 bases. Trimming cost V 9 bases and J 6 bases; bases outside gene matches: 7. CDR3 length: 14 amino acids. Germline-derived CDR1 and CDR2 are MNHEY and SVGAGI. The CDR3 DNA follows: TGTGCCAGTAACACCGGGACAGGGGGCAATGAGCAGTTCTTC. Translating gives CASNTGTGGNEQFF.

This clonotype appeared many times. This rearrangement joins TRBV4-2 to TRBJ2-7; D possibly corresponds to TRBD2 (7 bases). Trimming took off 4 bases at V and 2 bases at J, with 15 bases between the two ends. Germline-derived CDR1 and CDR2 are LGHNA and YNFKEQ. The CDR3 loop spans 15 amino acids. CDR3 loop: CASSLGIGGAYEQYF. The CDR3 DNA follows: TGTGCCAGCAGCCTCGGAATAGGGGGGGCCTACGAGCAGTACTTC.

This clonotype was detected many times. The V call is TRBV19, the J call TRBJ1-2; no firm D call. The CDR3 runs to 14 residues. Germline CDR1 is LNHDA and CDR2 is SQIVND (reference sequence). Trimming took off 3 bases at V and 8 bases at J, with 16 bases between the two ends. CDR3: CASSIDGRFVGYTF. CDR3 DNA sequence: TGTGCCAGTAGTATCGACGGACGCTTTGTCGGCTACACCTTC.

This clonotype was recorded at least ten times. The rearrangement links TRBV11-2 to TRBJ2-7; 8 nucleotides line up with TRBD1. Germline-derived CDR1 and CDR2 are SGHAT and FQNNGV. This CDR3 region has 14 residues. The trim removed 5 bases at V and 6 bases at J, leaving 9 bases unmatched. The CDR3 nucleotides are TGTGCCAGCAGCCGTGGGACAGGACCTGCCGAGCAGTACTTC. Amino acids: CASSRGTGPAEQYF.